Included here is one T cell receptor beta chain sequence, with context. The data derive from a study of PD-L1 blockade in urothelial cancer. About the study: Researchers found blood samples held a median of 141,255 T cells.

V gave up 9 bases and J gave up 7 bases, with 18 bases separating them. Per the germline V gene, CDR1 is ENHRY and CDR2 is SYGVKD. This CDR3 comprises 14 residues. Spiking of synthetic TCR analog templates was performed in each PCR. Generated by immunoSEQ multiplex PCR, the TCRdb table keeps only in-frame clones and is missing some. The sample contains 15,000 to 20,000 clones, around 81% of which appear only once. Time point: peripheral blood 6 weeks after treatment start. The chain recombines TRBV10-3 with TRBJ2-2, with a tentative D call TRBD1 (8 bases). Material: PBMCs, obtained around atezolizumab (anti-PD-L1) treatment. The origin of this receptor is a man aged 45-65 years with urothelial cancer. CDR3 residues: CAIRAQGEGGELFF. The DNA of the CDR3 is TGTGCCATTAGGGCACAGGGGGAGGGCGGGGAGCTGTTTTTT.